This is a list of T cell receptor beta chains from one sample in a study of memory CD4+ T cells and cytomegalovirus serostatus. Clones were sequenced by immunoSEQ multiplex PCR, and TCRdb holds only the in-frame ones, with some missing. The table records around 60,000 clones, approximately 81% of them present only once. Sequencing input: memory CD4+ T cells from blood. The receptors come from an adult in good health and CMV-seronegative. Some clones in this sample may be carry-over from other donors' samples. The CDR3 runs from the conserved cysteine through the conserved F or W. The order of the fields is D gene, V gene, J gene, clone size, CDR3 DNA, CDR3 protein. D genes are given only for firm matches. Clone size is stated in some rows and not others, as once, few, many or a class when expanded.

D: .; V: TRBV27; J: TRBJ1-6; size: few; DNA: TGTGCCAGCAGTTCGAGCTCCGGGACCTTTTCTTCACCCCTCCACTTT; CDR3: CASSSSSGTFSSPLHF
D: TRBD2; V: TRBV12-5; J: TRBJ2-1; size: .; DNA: TGTGCTAGTGGTCTCACGTATTCAGGACTAGCGGGAGGGGGCTACAATGAGCAGTTCTTC; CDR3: CASGLTYSGLAGGGYNEQFF
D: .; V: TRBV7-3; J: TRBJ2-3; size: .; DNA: TGTGCCAGCAGCCCCCCCGGAGCGGATACGCAGTATTTT; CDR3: CASSPPGADTQYF
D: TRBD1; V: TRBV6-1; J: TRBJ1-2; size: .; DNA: TGTGCCAGCAGTGTCGGACAGGGGCGACATTCTAACTATGGCTACACCTTC; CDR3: CASSVGQGRHSNYGYTF
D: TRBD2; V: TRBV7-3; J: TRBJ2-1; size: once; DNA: TGTGCCAGCAGCCCAGCGGGAGGGCCTAATGAGCAGTTCTTC; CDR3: CASSPAGGPNEQFF
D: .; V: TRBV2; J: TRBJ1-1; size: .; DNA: TGTGCCAGCACCCCTAGGGGGGGGACTAACACTGAAGCTTTCTTT; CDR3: CASTPRGGTNTEAFF
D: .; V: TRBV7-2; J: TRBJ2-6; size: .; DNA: TGTGCCAGCAGCTTAGGCCCGGGACCCTCTGGGGCCAACGTCCTGACTTTC; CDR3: CASSLGPGPSGANVLTF
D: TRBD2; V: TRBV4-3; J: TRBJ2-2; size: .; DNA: TGCGCCAGCAGCCGACTAGGACTAGCGGGAGGAGCCGGGGAGCTGTTTTTT; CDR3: CASSRLGLAGGAGELFF
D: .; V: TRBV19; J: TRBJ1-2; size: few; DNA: TGTGCCAGTAGTATAGCCGGATCGGACTATGGCTACACCTTC; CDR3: CASSIAGSDYGYTF
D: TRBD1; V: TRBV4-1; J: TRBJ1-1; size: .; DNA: TGCGCCAGCAGCCAACTAGGCTCCCCAGGGGGGGGGAACACTGAAGCTTTCTTT; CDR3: CASSQLGSPGGGNTEAFF
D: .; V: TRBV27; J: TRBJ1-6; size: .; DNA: TGTGCCAGCAGTCCCTCACGGGGCTATAATTCACCCCTCCACTTT; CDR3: CASSPSRGYNSPLHF
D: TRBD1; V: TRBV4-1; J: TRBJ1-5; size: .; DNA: TGCGCCAGCAGCCAAGGGGGACAGCGGAGCAATCAGCCCCAGCATTTT; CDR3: CASSQGGQRSNQPQHF
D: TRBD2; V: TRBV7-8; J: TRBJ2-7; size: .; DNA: TGTGCCAGCAGCTTAGCGCCTACTAGCGGCTCCTACGAGCAGTACTTC; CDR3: CASSLAPTSGSYEQYF
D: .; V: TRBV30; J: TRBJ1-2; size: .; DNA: TGTGCCTGGAGCCGAGAACCCCGCTACACCTTC; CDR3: CAWSREPRYTF
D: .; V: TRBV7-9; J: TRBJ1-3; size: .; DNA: TGTGCCAGCAGCTTAAAAGGCCAGGAATTCTCTGGAAACACCATATATTTT; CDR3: CASSLKGQEFSGNTIYF
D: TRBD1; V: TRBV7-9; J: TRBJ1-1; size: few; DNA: TGTGCCAGCAGCCCCCGGACAGGGGGTAACACTGAAGCTTTCTTT; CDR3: CASSPRTGGNTEAFF
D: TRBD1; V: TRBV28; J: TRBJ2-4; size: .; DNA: TGTGCCAGCAGTGCATCCGGGACAGGGACCAAAAACATTCAGTACTTC; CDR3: CASSASGTGTKNIQYF
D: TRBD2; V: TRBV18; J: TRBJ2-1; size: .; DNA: TGTGCCAGCTCACCGACACTAGCGGGAGAGGGGAATGAGCAGTTCTTC; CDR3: CASSPTLAGEGNEQFF
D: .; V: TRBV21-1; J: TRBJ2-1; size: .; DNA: TGTGCCAGCAGCCGCGAAGGGAGAAAGCGGAGCTCCTACAATGAGCAGTTCTTC; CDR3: CASSREGRKRSSYNEQFF
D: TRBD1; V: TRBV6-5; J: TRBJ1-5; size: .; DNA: TGTGCCAGCAGCGCAGGGGGCACCAATCAGCCCCAGCATTTT; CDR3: CASSAGGTNQPQHF
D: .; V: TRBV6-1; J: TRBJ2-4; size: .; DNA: TGTGCCATATCTCCGGGACTCAAAAACATTCAGTACTTC; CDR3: CAISPGLKNIQYF
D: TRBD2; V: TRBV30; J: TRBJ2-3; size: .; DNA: TGTGCCTCCTCTATAGCGGGAGGTTCCACAGATACGCAGTATTTT; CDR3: CASSIAGGSTDTQYF
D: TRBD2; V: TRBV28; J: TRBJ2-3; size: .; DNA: TGTGCCAGCAGTTCCCTAGCGGGAGGACGTACAGATACGCAGTATTTT; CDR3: CASSSLAGGRTDTQYF
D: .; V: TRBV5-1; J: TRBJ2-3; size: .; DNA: TGCGCCAGCAGCCGAGGGGGAGTACCTAGCACAGATACGCAGTATTTT; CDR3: CASSRGGVPSTDTQYF
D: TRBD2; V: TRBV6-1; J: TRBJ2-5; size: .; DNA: TGTGCCAGCAGTGAAGCCTTGGGAGGGCCGGGGCGGAAGACCCAGTACTTC; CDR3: CASSEALGGPGRKTQYF
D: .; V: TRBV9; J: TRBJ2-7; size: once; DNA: TGTGCCAGCAGCCACCCGAGGGAGACTAGGACGTACGAGCAGTACTTC; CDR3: CASSHPRETRTYEQYF
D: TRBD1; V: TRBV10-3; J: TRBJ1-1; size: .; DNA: TGTGCCATCAGCGCCCGGGGAGGGGGCGGTAGGAACACTGAAGCTTTCTTT; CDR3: CAISARGGGGRNTEAFF
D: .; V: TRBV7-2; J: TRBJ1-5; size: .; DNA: TGTGCCAGCAGCGTCCAGAAAGGAAGCAATCAGCCCCAGCATTTT; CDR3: CASSVQKGSNQPQHF
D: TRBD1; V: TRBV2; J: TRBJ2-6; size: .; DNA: TGTGCCAGCAAAGAGGGGACAGCTTCCTCTGGGGCCAACGTCCTGACTTTC; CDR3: CASKEGTASSGANVLTF
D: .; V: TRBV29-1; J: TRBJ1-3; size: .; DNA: TGCAGCGTTTTAAGTGGGAGCTCTGGAAACACCATATATTTT; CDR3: CSVLSGSSGNTIYF
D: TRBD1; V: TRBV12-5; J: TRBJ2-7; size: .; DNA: TGTGCTAGTGGTTTACAGGGGTACGAGCAGTACTTC; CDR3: CASGLQGYEQYF
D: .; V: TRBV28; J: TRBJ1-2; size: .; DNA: TGTGCCAGCAGTTATGGCCCGTCGGCCTATGGCTACACCTTC; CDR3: CASSYGPSAYGYTF
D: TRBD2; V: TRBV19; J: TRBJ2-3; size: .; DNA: TGTGCCAGTAGTATAGATCAAGCCCGGACTAGCGGGTTACGCACAGATACGCAGTATTTT; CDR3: CASSIDQARTSGLRTDTQYF
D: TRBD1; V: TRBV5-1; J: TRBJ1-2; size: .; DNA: TGCGCCAGCAGCTCAGACAGGGGCCCCTATGGCTACACCTTC; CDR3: CASSSDRGPYGYTF
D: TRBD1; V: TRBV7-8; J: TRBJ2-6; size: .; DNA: TGTGCCAGCAGTTCCCCCGGGACAGGGGGCGCTGGGGCCAACGTCCTGACTTTC; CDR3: CASSSPGTGGAGANVLTF
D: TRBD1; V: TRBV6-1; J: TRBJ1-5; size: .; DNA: TGTGCCGGCGCACAGGGGCGAGCGGGCAATCAGCCCCAGCATTTT; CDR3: CAGAQGRAGNQPQHF
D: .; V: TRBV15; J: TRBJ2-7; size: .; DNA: TGTGCCACCAGCAGAGTAGCCAGGGCCGTCGACGAGCAGTACTTC; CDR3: CATSRVARAVDEQYF
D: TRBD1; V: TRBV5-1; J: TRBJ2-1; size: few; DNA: TGCGCCAGCAGCTTGGGACAGGGATGGGATGAGCAGTTCTTC; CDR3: CASSLGQGWDEQFF
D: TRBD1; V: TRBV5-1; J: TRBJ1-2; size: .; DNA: TGCGCCAGCAGCTTACAGGGGCGAAGGGCTCTCACCTTC; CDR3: CASSLQGRRALTF
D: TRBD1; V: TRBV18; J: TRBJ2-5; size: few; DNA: TGTGCCAGCAACTGGGACAGGGAAGAGACCCAGTACTTC; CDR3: CASNWDREETQYF
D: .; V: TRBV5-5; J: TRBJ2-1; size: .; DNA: TGTGCCAGCAGCTTGAGGGGAGTAACTGAGCAGTTCTTC; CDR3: CASSLRGVTEQFF
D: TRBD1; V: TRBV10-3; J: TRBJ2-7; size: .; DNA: TGTGCAAGCGGGACAGGGATCCACGAGCAGTACTTC; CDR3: CASGTGIHEQYF
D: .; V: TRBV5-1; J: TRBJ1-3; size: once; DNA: TGCGCCAGCAGCCCGTCCTTACTTCAACCTGGAAACACCATATATTTT; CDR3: CASSPSLLQPGNTIYF
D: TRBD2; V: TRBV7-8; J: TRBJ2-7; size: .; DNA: TGTGCCAGCAGCTTATCTAGCGGCCCACCCTACGAGCAGTACTTC; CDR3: CASSLSSGPPYEQYF
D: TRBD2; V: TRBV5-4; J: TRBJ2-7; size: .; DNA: TGTGCCAGCAGTTCAGGCGGGGGGGCCCGGTACGAGCAGTACTTC; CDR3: CASSSGGGARYEQYF
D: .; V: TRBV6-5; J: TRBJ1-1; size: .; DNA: TGTGCCAGCAGTTACTGGGAGAACACTGAAGCTTTCTTT; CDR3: CASSYWENTEAFF
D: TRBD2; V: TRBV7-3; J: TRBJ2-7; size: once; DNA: TGTGCCAGCAGCTTATCAGGCGGGAGCGAGCAGTACTTC; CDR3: CASSLSGGSEQYF
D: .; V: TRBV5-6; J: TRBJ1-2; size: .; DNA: TGTGCCAGCAGCCCGGACGAGGGGCGCTACACCTTC; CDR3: CASSPDEGRYTF
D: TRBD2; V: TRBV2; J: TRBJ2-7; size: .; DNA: TGTGCCAGCAGTCTCGAGGGAGGGCCTTACGAGCAGTACTTC; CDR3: CASSLEGGPYEQYF
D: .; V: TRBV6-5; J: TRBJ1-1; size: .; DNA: TGTGCCAGCAGTTACTCGATGTCCGGTACTAACACTGAAGCTTTCTTT; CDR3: CASSYSMSGTNTEAFF
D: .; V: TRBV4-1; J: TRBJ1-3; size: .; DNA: TGCGCCAGCAGCCCCGACGGAGACACCATATATTTT; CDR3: CASSPDGDTIYF
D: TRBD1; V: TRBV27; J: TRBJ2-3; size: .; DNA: TGTGCCAGCAGTCCACAGGGGCTACACACAGATACGCAGTATTTT; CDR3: CASSPQGLHTDTQYF